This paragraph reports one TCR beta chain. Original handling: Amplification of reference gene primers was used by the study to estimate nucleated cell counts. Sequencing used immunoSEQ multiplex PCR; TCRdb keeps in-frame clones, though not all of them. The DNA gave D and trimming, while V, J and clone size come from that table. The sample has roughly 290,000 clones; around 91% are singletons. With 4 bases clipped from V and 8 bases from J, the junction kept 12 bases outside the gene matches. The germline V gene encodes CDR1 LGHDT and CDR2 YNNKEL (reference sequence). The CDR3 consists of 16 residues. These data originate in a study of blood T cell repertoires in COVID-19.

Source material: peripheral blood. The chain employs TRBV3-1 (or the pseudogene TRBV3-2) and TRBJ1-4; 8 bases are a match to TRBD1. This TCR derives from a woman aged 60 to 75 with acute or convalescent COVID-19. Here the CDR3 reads CASSPLDRAEKEKLFF. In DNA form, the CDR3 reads TGTGCCAGCAGCCCCCTGGACAGGGCCGAAAAAGAAAAACTGTTTTTT.